This T cell receptor (beta chain) was sequenced in a study of OX40 agonist ivuxolimab in advanced cancers. Study findings and constraints: There were also nonresponders showing low normalized T-cell clonal expansion.

V lost 5 bases, J lost 0 bases, and 13 bases lay in between. The V gene's germline CDR1 is MDHEN and CDR2 SYDVKM. The CDR3 extends over 15 amino acids. This clone was seen just once. Its cognate antigen is unknown. Produced via immunoSEQ multiplex PCR; TCRdb's table is partial and in-frame only. Here the sample spans fewer than 90,000 clones, approximately 78% being singletons. The chain has TRBV28 and TRBJ2-5; D might be TRBD1 or TRBD2, each matching 7 bases. The sample here was CD4+ or CD8+ T cells sorted from blood, taken in a trial of the OX40 agonist ivuxolimab. The source is an adult with an advanced solid tumor such as melanoma, head and neck, liver or kidney cancer. In DNA form, the CDR3 reads TGTGCCAGCAGTCGACAGGGAGGGGACCAAGAGACCCAGTACTTC. Translating it yields CASSRQGGDQETQYF.